The 32 T cell receptor beta chains presented below share a single source sample, sequenced in a study of Ad26.COV2.S vaccination and SARS-CoV-2 variants. Profiling relied on immunoSEQ multiplex PCR, and the TCRdb table lists in-frame clones only, not all of them. The sample lists under 150,000 clones, about nine tenths occurring once. The starting material was peripheral blood, obtained after recovery from COVID-19. Receptors originate from a human donor who had recovered from COVID-19.

This chain links TRBV4-3 with TRBJ2-3, with 8 bases lining up with TRBD1. Trimming cost V 4 bases and J 2 bases; bases outside gene matches: 11. The CDR3 has 17 residues. CDR1 is LGHNA and CDR2 is YSLEER in the germline V gene. The CDR3 nucleotides read TGCGCCAGCAGCCCTTCCGCCGGGACAGGACCCACAGATACGCAGTATTTT. Translation gives CASSPSAGTGPTDTQYF.

The V and J genes are TRBV7-9 and TRBJ2-1; D gene unclear. This CDR3 is 17 amino acids long. In germline, CDR1 is SEHNR, CDR2 FQNEAQ (reference sequence). V was cut by 4 bases and J by 2 bases, with 18 bases left in between. CDR3 in amino acids: CASSSAYLGPTYNEQFF. CDR3 in DNA: TGTGCCAGCAGCTCCGCCTACTTAGGGCCCACCTACAATGAGCAGTTCTTC.

This chain joins TRBV7-9 and TRBJ1-3; the D gene is possibly TRBD1 (5 bases). Germline CDR1 is SEHNR and CDR2 is FQNEAQ (reference sequence). V gave up 10 bases and J gave up 6 bases, with 13 bases separating them. The CDR3 extends over 12 amino acids. The CDR3 is CATGGSENTIYF. DNA for the CDR3: TGTGCCACCGGGGGGAGCGAAAACACCATATATTTT.

The chain joins TRBV5-1 to TRBJ2-3, with 15 bases aligning to TRBD2. After removal of 6 bases from V and 2 bases from J, the junction contained 10 bases not matched to a gene. CDR1 is SGHRS and CDR2 is YFSETQ in the germline V gene. The CDR3 length is 18 residues. The CDR3: CASTDPGLAGGVTDTQYF. The CDR3 nucleotides are TGCGCCAGCACGGATCCGGGACTAGCGGGGGGAGTCACAGATACGCAGTATTTT. The whole variable domain, remainder taken from reference TRBV5-1 and TRBJ2-3, is KAGVTQTPRYLIKTRGQQVTLSCSPISGHRSVSWYQQTPGQGLQFLFEYFSETQRNKGNFPGRFSGRQFSNSRSEMNVSTLELGDSALYLCASTDPGLAGGVTDTQYFGPGTRLTVL.

V gene TRBV2 combines with J gene TRBJ2-3; 10 bases map to TRBD2. Germline CDR1 and CDR2: SNHLY and FYNNEI. The CDR3 spans 15 residues. V shed 6 bases, J shed 1 base, and the junction held 4 bases outside the gene matches. Written as DNA, the CDR3 is TGTGCCAGCAGCGCCGGGACTAGCGGCACAGATACGCAGTATTTT. Amino acid sequence: CASSAGTSGTDTQYF.

The table lists this clone with a few counts. The rearrangement links TRBV19 to TRBJ1-2; no definite D call. In germline, CDR1 is LNHDA, CDR2 SQIVND (reference sequence). Trimming left V 11 bases short and J 3 bases short, with 10 bases between. This CDR3 has 11 residues. CDR3: CALKGDYGYTF. CDR3 coding DNA: TGTGCCCTGAAGGGTGACTATGGCTACACCTTC.

The chain uses TRBV11-2 and TRBJ1-4; possible D gene TRBD1, 5 bases. The CDR3 totals 15 residues. The ends were cut back, 1 base at V and 6 bases at J, with 12 bases in the middle. Germline values: CDR1 SGHAT, CDR2 FQNNGV. CDR3 protein: CASSLGWGTDEKLFF. The CDR3 coding sequence is TGTGCCAGCAGCTTAGGGTGGGGGACCGATGAAAAACTGTTTTTT.

This clone came up a few times. The chain is built from TRBV30 and TRBJ1-5; a possible D gene is TRBD1 (5 bases). V lost 0 bases, J lost 8 bases, and 17 bases lay in between. Germline CDR1 reads GTSNPN; CDR2 reads SVGIG (reference sequence). The CDR3 runs to 15 residues. The CDR3 sequence is CAWSVQILGEKPQHF. The CDR3 coding sequence is TGTGCCTGGAGTGTACAGATCTTAGGGGAGAAGCCCCAGCATTTT.

This clone was recorded once. The chain links TRBV11-2 to TRBJ2-5; D is uncertain. CDR3 length: 14 residues. Looked up from germline, CDR1 is SGHAT and CDR2 is FQNNGV. V was clipped by 1 base and J by 2 bases, with 8 bases between them. CDR3 sequence reads: CASSLGYIQETQYF. The CDR3 DNA sequence: TGTGCCAGCAGCTTAGGGTACATACAAGAGACCCAGTACTTC.

The chain recombines TRBV10-3 with TRBJ1-1; 7 positions match TRBD1. The V gene's germline CDR1 is ENHRY and CDR2 SYGVKD. After removal of 10 bases from V and 4 bases from J, the junction contained 12 bases not matched to a gene. The CDR3 runs to 14 residues. This CDR3 is CATKIQGQGTEAFF. CDR3 bases: TGTGCCACCAAAATACAGGGGCAAGGCACTGAAGCTTTCTTT.

The chain joins TRBV7-2 to TRBJ2-7; D remains unclear. CDR1 and CDR2 (germline): SGHTA, FQGNSA. CDR3 length: 13 amino acids. V dropped 1 base and J dropped 4 bases, with 8 bases sitting between them. The CDR3 sequence is CASSLGLAYEQYF. The CDR3, as DNA: TGTGCCAGCAGCTTAGGGCTGGCATACGAGCAGTACTTC. Full variable domain (missing parts from reference TRBV7-2 and TRBJ2-7): GAGVSQSPSNKVTEKGKDVELRCDPISGHTALYWYRQSLGQGLEFLIYFQGNSAPDKSGLPSDRFSAERTGGSVSTLTIQRTQQEDSAVYLCASSLGLAYEQYFGPGTRLTVT.

This chain joins TRBV7-2 and TRBJ2-1, with TRBD2 matching over 12 bases. From germline, CDR1 is SGHTA and CDR2 FQGNSA. This CDR3 is built from 19 residues. With 1 base clipped from V and 0 bases from J, the junction kept 7 bases outside the gene matches. This chain's CDR3 is CASSLEGLAGMSSYNEQFF. The CDR3 region has the DNA TGTGCCAGCAGCTTAGAAGGACTAGCGGGGATGAGCTCCTACAATGAGCAGTTCTTC. Together with reference TRBV7-2 and TRBJ2-1, the CDR3 gives the full variable domain: GAGVSQSPSNKVTEKGKDVELRCDPISGHTALYWYRQSLGQGLEFLIYFQGNSAPDKSGLPSDRFSAERTGGSVSTLTIQRTQQEDSAVYLCASSLEGLAGMSSYNEQFFGPGTRLTVL.

The J gene is TRBJ1-1, the V gene TRBV6-1; TRBD1 matches 7 bases. From germline, CDR1 is MNHNS and CDR2 SASEGT. The CDR3 runs 14 residues. The V segment lost 6 bases and the J segment 7 bases; nucleotides outside the gene matches: 11. The chain's CDR3 is CASSNTGTANEAFF. The CDR3 DNA sequence: TGTGCCAGCAGCAACACAGGGACAGCCAATGAAGCTTTCTTT.

This clone was seen more than once but under ten times. The V gene is TRBV6-1, the J gene TRBJ2-1, with 10 bases fitting TRBD2. The V gene end was trimmed by 2 bases and the J gene end by 6 bases; junction bases not matched to a gene: 4. The germline V gene encodes CDR1 MNHNS and CDR2 SASEGT. The CDR3 is 15 amino acids. DNA of the CDR3: TGTGCCAGCAGTGAACTAGCGGGGGCCCTCAATGAGCAGTTCTTC. Protein sequence: CASSELAGALNEQFF.

CDR3 amino acids: CATSATDNSNQPQHF. Written as DNA, the CDR3 is TGTGCCACCAGTGCCACGGATAATAGCAATCAGCCCCAGCATTTT. J is TRBJ1-5 and V is TRBV24-1, with D unresolved. With 5 bases removed from V and 0 bases from J, the gap between germline ends came to 10 bases. This CDR3 has 15 amino acids. Germline V gene sequence: CDR1 KGHDR, CDR2 SFDVKD.

The chain joins TRBV7-6 to TRBJ2-7; no firm D call. Per the germline V gene, CDR1 is SGHVS and CDR2 is FNYEAQ. The CDR3 covers 16 residues. Deletions cut 3 bases from V and 3 bases from J, with 18 bases between. The CDR3 DNA reads TGTGCCAGCAGCTTGGGTACCGGGCCCGGCGACTACGAGCAGTACTTC. Translated, it gives CASSLGTGPGDYEQYF.

V and J are TRBV6-6 and TRBJ1-3; 7 bases align to TRBD1. The V and J ends lost 4 bases and 3 bases, in that order; junction bases with no gene match: 3. The CDR3 extends over 14 amino acids. From germline, CDR1 is MNHNY and CDR2 SVGAGI (reference sequence). CDR3 coding DNA: TGTGCCAGCAGTTCCACAGGGGTTGGAAACACCATATATTTT. This translates into CASSSTGVGNTIYF.

The chain combines TRBV24-1 with TRBJ1-1; D unclear. Germline V lookup: CDR1 KGHDR, CDR2 SFDVKD. V was cut by 3 bases and J by 5 bases, with 12 bases left in between. This CDR3 spans 14 amino acids. CDR3 nucleotides: TGTGCCACCAGTGATCCAAAATTAGGGACTGAAGCTTTCTTT. Its translation: CATSDPKLGTEAFF.

The table lists this clone with a count of one. V usage is TRBV18 and J usage is TRBJ1-1, with D perhaps TRBD1 (5 bases). Germline CDR1 reads KGHSH; CDR2 reads LQKENI. This CDR3 has 14 residues. Trimming cost V 2 bases and J 5 bases, with 12 bases left between them. The CDR3 DNA follows: TGTGCCAGCTCACCAGGAACGGGGGGGACTGAAGCTTTCTTT. Translating it yields CASSPGTGGTEAFF.

The J gene is TRBJ1-6, the V gene TRBV7-2; 8 bases fit TRBD1. The CDR3 consists of 15 residues. With V trimmed by 6 bases and J by 7 bases, 8 bases remained unmatched. CDR1 is SGHTA, CDR2 FQGNSA, per germline. The CDR3 spells CASRRGQGNNSPLHF. The DNA for the CDR3 is TGTGCCAGCAGGCGTGGACAGGGTAACAATTCACCCCTCCACTTT.

V is TRBV25-1 and J is TRBJ1-2; D is ambiguous. The ends were cut back, 3 bases at V and 4 bases at J, with 12 bases in the middle. This CDR3 is built from 14 residues. Germline V gene sequence: CDR1 MGHDK, CDR2 SYGVNS. The CDR3 here is CASSDPTQTYGYTF. CDR3 DNA: TGTGCCAGCAGTGACCCTACACAAACCTATGGCTACACCTTC.

The chain carries TRBV3-1 (or the pseudogene TRBV3-2) and TRBJ1-1, with D hard to call. Per the germline V gene, CDR1 is LGHDT and CDR2 is YNNKEL (reference sequence). The CDR3 totals 17 residues. With 8 bases removed from V and 0 bases from J, the gap between germline ends came to 22 bases. DNA for the CDR3: TGTGCCAGCCGCCCGTCATCGGGGAAATACTTGAACACTGAAGCTTTCTTT. Residues: CASRPSSGKYLNTEAFF.

The rearrangement uses TRBV3-1 (or the pseudogene TRBV3-2) and TRBJ2-3; 12 bases are a match to TRBD2. The CDR3 spans 18 residues. The ends lost 1 base at V and 3 bases at J; junction bases unmatched: 8. Germline values: CDR1 LGHDT, CDR2 YNNKEL (reference sequence). CDR3 nucleotides: TGTGCCAGCAGCCAAGGACTTGAACTAGCGGGGGGTACAGATACGCAGTATTTT. It yields the protein CASSQGLELAGGTDTQYF.

The chain combines TRBV27 with TRBJ2-7; D call uncertain. Trimming took 4 bases from V and 1 from J, leaving 5 bases between them. The CDR3 consists of 12 residues. Germline lookup yields CDR1 MNHEY and CDR2 SMNVEV (reference sequence). In DNA, the CDR3 is TGTGCCAGCAGTTCAAGGTCCTACGAGCAGTACTTC. The encoded protein is CASSSRSYEQYF.

The chain carries TRBV28 and TRBJ2-7; weak D call: TRBD2 (6 bases). The germline V gene has CDR1 MDHEN and CDR2 SYDVKM. Deletions cut 3 bases from V and 5 bases from J, with 17 bases between. The length of the CDR3 is 15 residues. The CDR3 protein is CASSFGSLATDEQYF. In nucleotides, the CDR3 is TGTGCCAGCAGTTTCGGGAGTCTAGCAACGGACGAGCAGTACTTC.

This clone occurred many times. V gene TRBV6-1 combines with J gene TRBJ1-2; 7 nucleotides agree with TRBD1. CDR1 and CDR2 (germline): MNHNS, SASEGT. After removal of 2 bases from V and 0 bases from J, the junction contained 3 bases not matched to a gene. The CDR3 covers 15 residues. The CDR3 sequence is CASSEWQGANYGYTF. The CDR3 DNA sequence: TGTGCCAGCAGTGAATGGCAGGGGGCTAACTATGGCTACACCTTC.

CDR3 region: CASSGGETKETQYF. The CDR3 DNA follows: TGCGCCAGCAGTGGCGGGGAAACAAAGGAGACCCAGTACTTC. V is TRBV5-1 and J is TRBJ2-5; TRBD2 might be the D (6 bases). Trimming took 5 bases from V and 5 from J, leaving 16 bases between them. This CDR3 is 14 amino acids long. CDR1 SGHRS and CDR2 YFSETQ come from the germline V gene.

The chain carries TRBV6-5 and TRBJ2-2, with D perhaps matching TRBD1 (6 bases). Per the germline V gene, CDR1 is MNHEY and CDR2 is SVGAGI. The CDR3 extends over 15 amino acids. The V end lost 8 bases, the J end lost 1 base, and 14 bases lay between the germline ends. CDR3 sequence (DNA): TGTGCCAGCCAAAGACAGGATCGGAACACCGGGGAGCTGTTTTTT. Translated, it gives CASQRQDRNTGELFF.

This chain uses TRBV19 with TRBJ1-5; TRBD1 is a possible D gene (5 bases). The germline CDR1 and CDR2 sequences are LNHDA and SQIVND (reference sequence). Trimming left V 3 bases short and J 4 bases short, with 16 bases between. The CDR3 is 16 residues long. The CDR3 is CASSIPTKGFNQPQHF. The CDR3 DNA is TGTGCCAGTAGTATCCCGACCAAGGGGTTTAATCAGCCCCAGCATTTT.

The J gene is TRBJ2-7, the V gene TRBV27, with D possibly matching TRBD2 (6 bases). V gave up 2 bases and J gave up 5 bases, with 13 bases separating them. This CDR3 spans 14 amino acids. Per germline, CDR1 MNHEY and CDR2 SMNVEV (reference sequence). The CDR3: CASSLGLSSHEQYF. The CDR3 coding sequence is TGTGCCAGCAGTTTAGGACTATCTTCGCACGAGCAGTACTTC.

This clone was seen only a few times. Other DNA sequences within the sample encode an identical CDR3. The rearrangement joins TRBV7-2 to TRBJ2-3; 13 nucleotides agree with TRBD2. CDR3 length: 17 amino acids. V shed 2 bases and J 6 bases; nucleotides not matched to a gene: 8. The germline CDR1 and CDR2 sequences are SGHTA and FQGNSA. The CDR3 nucleotides are TGTGCCAGCAGCTTATCGCGGACTAGCGGGGGCTCGGATACGCAGTATTTT. It is translated as CASSLSRTSGGSDTQYF.

The V and J genes are TRBV15 and TRBJ1-3; no clear D. The ends were cut back, 9 bases at V and 0 bases at J, with 9 bases in the middle. The CDR3 has 13 residues. Germline V CDR1 and CDR2: LNHNV, YYDKDF (reference sequence). The chain's CDR3 is CATSTSSGNTIYF. The CDR3 DNA sequence: TGTGCCACGTCGACAAGCTCTGGAAACACCATATATTTT.